Listed below are T cell receptor beta chains from one sample, sequenced in a study of cytotoxic CD8 clonotypes in ibrutinib-treated CLL. Produced via immunoSEQ multiplex PCR; TCRdb's table is partial and in-frame only. The repertoire holds about 68,000 clones, with 90% as singletons. The specimen was PBMCs, collected after 12 months of ibrutinib treatment. The receptors were gathered from a human donor with chronic lymphocytic leukemia. The CDR3 runs from the conserved cysteine through the conserved F or W. A D gene is named only where the DNA matches it firmly. The listing skips clone size in some rows; elsewhere it reads once, few, many or a size class.

V gene	clone size	CDR3 length	D gene	J gene	CDR3 protein	CDR3 DNA
TRBV6-5	.	14	TRBD1	TRBJ2-5	CASSYGTGGETQYF	TGTGCCAGCAGTTACGGGACAGGGGGAGAGACCCAGTACTTC
TRBV9	.	19	TRBD2	TRBJ2-1	CASSVAVAGGSRVADEQFF	TGTGCCAGCAGCGTAGCGGTAGCGGGAGGATCTCGGGTAGCGGATGAGCAGTTCTTC
TRBV5-1	.	19	TRBD2	TRBJ2-3	CASSFLSGRAGRGTDTQYF	TGCGCCAGCAGCTTCCTGAGCGGGAGGGCAGGTCGGGGCACAGATACGCAGTATTTT
TRBV9	.	17	TRBD1	TRBJ2-6	CASSPLTGGAGANVLTF	TGTGCCAGCAGCCCCCTGACAGGGGGCGCTGGGGCCAACGTCCTGACTTTC
TRBV28	.	18	TRBD2	TRBJ2-1	CASTLAASGGKFFNEQFF	TGTGCCAGCACCCTGGCAGCTAGCGGGGGCAAATTTTTTAATGAGCAGTTCTTC
TRBV30	.	17	.	TRBJ2-7	CAWMVGAGGGSSYEQYF	TGTGCCTGGATGGTGGGGGCGGGCGGGGGAAGCTCCTACGAGCAGTACTTC
TRBV27	.	17	TRBD1	TRBJ2-4	CASSPRTGSLSKNIQYF	TGTGCCAGCAGCCCGCGGACAGGGAGTCTATCCAAAAACATTCAGTACTTC
TRBV4-1	.	14	.	TRBJ2-2	CASSQERVSGELFF	TGCGCCAGCAGCCAAGAGAGGGTTTCCGGGGAGCTGTTTTTT
TRBV18	.	12	.	TRBJ1-4	CASSPGREKLFF	TGTGCCAGCTCTCCGGGCCGGGAAAAACTGTTTTTT
TRBV7-9	.	15	TRBD1	TRBJ1-3	CASSSEDRAGNTIYF	TGTGCCAGCAGCTCCGAAGACAGGGCTGGAAACACCATATATTTT
TRBV11-2	few	13	.	TRBJ1-1	CASSLTENTEAFF	TGTGCCAGCAGCCTCACAGAAAACACTGAAGCTTTCTTT
TRBV19	.	13	.	TRBJ2-7	CASSIRRGYEQYF	TGTGCCAGTAGTATCCGCAGGGGATACGAGCAGTACTTC
TRBV6-6	.	15	.	TRBJ2-5	CASSYSLGREFIQYF	TGTGCCAGCAGTTACTCGTTGGGCAGGGAATTTATCCAGTACTTC
TRBV10-3	.	11	.	TRBJ2-4	CAISTWVHPYF	TGTGCCATCAGTACCTGGGTCCACCCGTACTTC
TRBV28	.	15	.	TRBJ2-5	CASSLWQATEETQYF	TGTGCCAGCAGTTTATGGCAGGCTACGGAAGAGACCCAGTACTTC
TRBV4-3	.	15	TRBD1	TRBJ2-7	CASSQWTTGEYEQYF	TGCGCCAGCAGCCAATGGACGACAGGGGAATACGAGCAGTACTTC
TRBV21-1	few	9	.	TRBJ1-2	CASSKGGTF	TGTGCCAGCAGCAAAGGAGGTACCTTC
TRBV7-3	.	16	TRBD2	TRBJ2-7	CASSIGGGLAVYEQYF	TGTGCCAGCAGCATAGGGGGTGGACTAGCGGTATACGAGCAGTACTTC
TRBV27	.	11	.	TRBJ2-1	CASSFQNEQFF	TGTGCCAGCAGTTTCCAAAATGAGCAGTTCTTC
TRBV19	.	18	.	TRBJ1-5	CASSSAGHWDYSNQPQHF	TGTGCCAGTAGTAGCGCGGGACACTGGGATTATAGCAATCAGCCCCAGCATTTT
TRBV30	.	13	.	TRBJ1-2	CAWSPRGTRGYTF	TGTGCCTGGAGTCCCCGGGGTACGAGAGGCTACACCTTC
TRBV29-1	.	15	TRBD1	TRBJ2-7	CSVEDRGQGFYEQYF	TGCAGCGTTGAAGATCGGGGACAGGGTTTCTACGAGCAGTACTTC